This TCR beta chain was sequenced during a study of OX40 agonist ivuxolimab in advanced cancers. Regarding the research as a whole: Ivuxolimab was an agonistic, fully human IgG2 monoclonal antibody directed against OX40 (CD134), a costimulatory receptor. Intravenous ivuxolimab was administered to patients every 2 weeks at six dose levels: 0.01, 0.1, 0.3, 1.5, 3 and 10 mg/kg. Of the 50 to 55 patients in dose escalation, 19 had hepatocellular carcinoma, approximately 15 had melanoma, 9 had renal cell carcinoma and 9 had head and neck cancer. In the dose-escalation cohort, 82.7% of patients were male, and the mean age was approximately 60 years, with a range of roughly 20 to 80. Prior anti-PD-1, anti-PD-L1 or anti-CTLA-4 therapy was permitted, and checkpoint inhibitors had been received by under 50% of dose-escalation patients. Partial responses occurred in three dose-escalation patients, of whom one had hepatocellular carcinoma and two had cutaneous melanoma. Peripheral TCRbeta sequencing aimed to test whether ivuxolimab altered TCR sequence diversity and caused clonal T-cell expansion. The paper reports the monotherapy dose-escalation portion (N ≈ 50 patients) of the phase I ivuxolimab trial.

General conclusions and limits of the study: In the 0.1-3.0 mg/kg groups, partial responders had among the lowest normalized peripheral clonal expansion, particularly in CD8+ T cells. Antigen specificity was not determined for the clonally expanded peripheral T cells. Low levels of normalized T-cell clonal expansion were also seen in some patients who did not respond. After ivuxolimab, expanded clones were on average more numerous among CD8+ T cells than among CD4+ T cells. At doses of 0.1 to 3.0 mg/kg, clonal expansion of both CD4+ and CD8+ T cells in blood was seen between baseline and week 6.

Patients with a history of autoimmune disease or receiving systemic immunosuppression were excluded from the trial. In every dose cohort, peripheral blood was drawn for TCR sequencing at baseline, cycle 4 day 1, and cycle 7 day 1. Samples were obtained from an open-label, multicenter, first-in-human phase I dose-escalation trial of ivuxolimab. Adults with locally advanced or metastatic melanoma, renal cell carcinoma, hepatocellular carcinoma or head and neck squamous cell carcinoma were enrolled in the trial. Before TCR sequencing, CD4+ and CD8+ T cells were separately sorted from peripheral blood. Genomic DNA was isolated from the sorted cells so that the TCRbeta CDR3 region could be sequenced. The immunoSEQ Assay was used for sequencing of TCRbeta CDR3 regions. TCRdb mirrors the immuneACCESS table, restricted to in-frame sequences. Some clones are absent from its copies; in checked studies, under half trace to an unresolved V gene, and the reason for the others is unknown. The sample contains roughly 18,000 clones, around two thirds of them found a single time. In total, the top ten clones hold about 20% of the sample.

The germline V and J ends show losses of 5 bases and 5 bases respectively, and no gene match explains 7 bases of the junction. Reading the germline V gene (reference sequence) gives CDR1 SEHNR and CDR2 FQNEAQ. Measured from the cysteine to the phenylalanine, the CDR3 is 16 residues long. Only CDR3 DNA remains: 48 bases, in frame from the first base. As to this clone: Its antigen is currently not known. Within one base of it there is no much larger clone, and no base qualities were kept.

The chain is made from TRBV7-9 and TRBJ2-3; TRBD2 aligns with 13 central bases. Sequencing was performed on CD4+ or CD8+ T cells sorted from blood, taken in a trial of the OX40 agonist ivuxolimab. The receptor was derived from an adult with an advanced solid tumor such as melanoma, head and neck, liver or kidney cancer. The DNA sequence follows: TGTGCCAGCAGCCCCGGACTAGCGGGAGCGAAAGATACGCAGTATTTT. The resulting protein is CASSPGLAGAKDTQYF.